This T cell receptor beta chain was identified in a study of beta chain features in type 1 diabetes. As every portion of the isolated RNA was reverse transcribed, the sequencing read expressed TCRB transcripts. The repertoire was sequenced with immunoSEQ multiplex PCR; TCRdb's copy has only in-frame clones and lacks some. The table shows about 340,000 clones, with 9.3% occurring only once. V was pared by 3 bases and J by 7 bases, with 16 bases between. CDR1 and CDR2 (germline): WSHSY, SAAADI. This CDR3 spans 15 amino acids. Whole-study results and caveats: Shorter TCRB CDR3s, moderately but significantly so, were found in Type 1 diabetes patients in all four CD4+ subsets.

As regards this clone: Its specificity is not known.

Sorting that relied on CD45RO/CCR7/CD25/CD127/CD95/CD27 yielded CD4+ naive, central memory, regulatory and stem cell-like memory cells. The rearrangement joins TRBV10-2 to TRBJ1-5; D perhaps matches TRBD1 (5 bases). This clonotype originated in a man aged 25 to 40 with type 1 diabetes. The sequenced material came from central memory CD4+ T cells from blood. CDR3 DNA sequence: TGCGCCAGCAGTGATGCCATTGACAGAGGACAGCCCCAGCATTTT. Its protein product is CASSDAIDRGQPQHF.